One and the same sample provided the 13 T cell receptor beta chains below, sequenced in a study of shared clonotypes between healthy human individuals. The repertoire was sequenced with immunoSEQ multiplex PCR; TCRdb's copy has only in-frame clones and lacks some. The sample includes about 1.1 million clones, approximately 75% seen only once; the top ten take 0.89%. Sequenced: memory CD4+ T cells from PBMCs. The subset: CD45RA-negative fraction. These receptors originate from a man aged 18 to 30 in good health. Some clones in this sample may be carry-over from other donors' samples.

The chain is built from TRBV5-6 and TRBJ2-1; D remains ambiguous. The ends were cut back, 1 base at V and 6 bases at J, with 14 bases in the middle. From germline, CDR1 is SGHDT and CDR2 YYEEEE. CDR3 size: 15 residues. CDR3 region: CASSLPGFEVNEQFF. The CDR3 DNA follows: TGTGCCAGCAGCTTGCCGGGCTTCGAGGTCAATGAGCAGTTCTTC.

In its sample, this clone was seen a few times. This chain uses TRBV5-1 with TRBJ2-1; D may be TRBD2 (5 bases). Germline assignment: CDR1 SGHRS and CDR2 YFSETQ. This CDR3 has 14 residues. V lost 4 bases, J lost 8 bases, and 16 bases lay in between. The chain's CDR3 is CASSPTTRFDEQFF. In nucleotides, the CDR3 is TGCGCCAGCAGCCCGACCACTAGATTCGATGAGCAGTTCTTC.

The V call is TRBV10-3, the J call TRBJ2-1; 7 bases map to TRBD2. Losses at the gene ends were 10 bases for V and 3 bases for J; bases not matched to a gene: 12. The CDR3 contains 15 residues. In germline, CDR1 is ENHRY, CDR2 SYGVKD. CDR3 nucleotides: TGTGCCACCTCCTCCCTCGGGACTAACTACAATGAGCAGTTCTTC. Translating gives CATSSLGTNYNEQFF.

V gene TRBV30 combines with J gene TRBJ1-5, with no clear D. Germline lookup yields CDR1 GTSNPN and CDR2 SVGIG (reference sequence). The CDR3 consists of 15 residues. The V end was cut by 3 bases, the J end by 0 bases, with 12 bases between. The DNA for the CDR3 is TGTGCCTGGAGCCGGCAGGTTGATAGCAATCAGCCCCAGCATTTT. As protein: CAWSRQVDSNQPQHF.

The J gene is TRBJ1-4, the V gene TRBV28, with D possibly matching TRBD1 (6 bases). This CDR3 contains 15 residues. The germline V gene encodes CDR1 MDHEN and CDR2 SYDVKM. The V end lost 2 bases, the J end lost 4 bases, and 11 bases lay between the germline ends. Written as DNA, the CDR3 is TGTGCCAGCAGTTTACGGGACACGGATAATGAAAAACTGTTTTTT. It yields the protein CASSLRDTDNEKLFF.

The rearrangement uses TRBV7-2 and TRBJ2-1, with D tentatively TRBD1 (6 bases). V shed 5 bases and J shed 2 bases, with 10 bases lying between them. The CDR3 loop spans 14 amino acids. Germline assignment: CDR1 SGHTA and CDR2 FQGNSA. Here the CDR3 reads CASSPGATYNEQFF. CDR3 sequence (DNA): TGTGCCAGCAGCCCAGGGGCTACCTACAATGAGCAGTTCTTC.

V and J are TRBV10-3 and TRBJ2-6; 12 positions agree with TRBD1. Germline lookup yields CDR1 ENHRY and CDR2 SYGVKD. The CDR3 length is 17 residues. After removal of 6 bases from V and 3 bases from J, the junction contained 6 bases not matched to a gene. CDR3 amino acids: CAIRAGQGAGGANVLTF. CDR3 bases: TGTGCCATCAGAGCGGGACAGGGGGCCGGTGGGGCCAACGTCCTGACTTTC.

This clone was counted a few times. The chain carries TRBV5-4 and TRBJ2-1; 8 bases line up with TRBD2. The germline CDR1 and CDR2 sequences are SGHNT and YYREEE (reference sequence). The length of the CDR3 is 15 residues. V was pared by 0 bases and J by 10 bases, with 9 bases of the junction left unmatched. The CDR3: CASSLAREGHREQFF. The DNA of the CDR3 is TGTGCCAGCAGCTTGGCCCGGGAGGGCCATCGGGAGCAGTTCTTC.

V is TRBV5-6 and J is TRBJ2-7; TRBD1 matches 8 bases. J lost 2 bases, V lost 6 bases, and 10 bases had no gene match. The CDR3 runs 15 residues. The V gene's germline CDR1 is SGHDT and CDR2 YYEEEE. The CDR3, as DNA: TGTGCCAGCACCGCCTGGGACAGGCTAGCCTACGAGCAGTACTTC. Protein product: CASTAWDRLAYEQYF. Complete variable domain (other parts from reference TRBV5-6 and TRBJ2-7): DAGVTQSPTHLIKTRGQQVTLRCSPKSGHDTVSWYQQALGQGPQFIFQYYEEEERQRGNFPDRFSGHQFPNYSSELNVNALLLGDSALYLCASTAWDRLAYEQYFGPGTRLTVT.

The chain recombines TRBV30 with TRBJ1-2; TRBD1 is a possible D gene (5 bases). V was cut by 3 bases and J by 8 bases, with 13 bases left in between. The germline V gene has CDR1 GTSNPN and CDR2 SVGIG (reference sequence). The CDR3 is 12 amino acids. The CDR3 here is CAWRGGWQGYTF. CDR3 nucleotides: TGTGCCTGGAGGGGGGGGTGGCAGGGCTACACCTTC. Full variable domain (rest looked up from reference TRBV30 and TRBJ1-2): SQTIHQWPATLVQPVGSPLSLECTVEGTSNPNLYWYRQAAGRGLQLLFYSVGIGQISSEVPQNLSASRPQDRQFILSSKKLLLSDSGFYLCAWRGGWQGYTFGSGTRLTVV.

The V call is TRBV5-1, the J call TRBJ1-2; D unclear. The CDR3 runs 13 residues. Germline V gene data show CDR1 as SGHRS and CDR2 as YFSETQ. Trimming removed 5 bases at V and 8 bases at J, with 16 bases between. CDR3 DNA: TGCGCCAGCAGAACGACAACAGCTGGGGGCTACACCTTC. It yields the protein CASRTTTAGGYTF.

This sequence joins TRBV4-3 and TRBJ2-7; TRBD1 aligns across 8 bases. J lost 3 bases, V lost 0 bases, and 7 bases had no gene match. CDR3 length equals 16 residues. CDR1 and CDR2 (germline): LGHNA, YSLEER. CDR3 nucleotide sequence: TGCGCCAGCAGCCAAGATTTCGGACAGGGCTTCTACGAGCAGTACTTC. Residues: CASSQDFGQGFYEQYF.

Comment on this clone: A much larger clone is a single base away; this may be a read error. This specimen includes other DNA sequences encoding the same CDR3. The rearrangement uses TRBV18 and TRBJ1-1; D is undetermined. The V and J ends lost 3 bases and 1 base respectively, with 3 bases between them. This CDR3 region has 12 residues. Germline V gene data show CDR1 as KGHSH and CDR2 as LQKENI. Here the CDR3 reads CASSPRNTEAFF. CDR3 bases: TGTGCCAGCTCACCGAGGAACACTGAAGCTTTCTTT.